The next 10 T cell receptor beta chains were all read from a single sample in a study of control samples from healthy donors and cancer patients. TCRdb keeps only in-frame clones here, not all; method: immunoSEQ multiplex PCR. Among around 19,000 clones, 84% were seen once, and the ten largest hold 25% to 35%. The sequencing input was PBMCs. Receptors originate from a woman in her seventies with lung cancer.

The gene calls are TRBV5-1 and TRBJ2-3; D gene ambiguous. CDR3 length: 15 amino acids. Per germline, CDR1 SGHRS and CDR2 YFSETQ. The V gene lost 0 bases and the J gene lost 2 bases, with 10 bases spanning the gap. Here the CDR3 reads CASSLGADNTDTQYF. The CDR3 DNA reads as TGCGCCAGCAGCTTGGGGGCAGACAACACAGATACGCAGTATTTT.

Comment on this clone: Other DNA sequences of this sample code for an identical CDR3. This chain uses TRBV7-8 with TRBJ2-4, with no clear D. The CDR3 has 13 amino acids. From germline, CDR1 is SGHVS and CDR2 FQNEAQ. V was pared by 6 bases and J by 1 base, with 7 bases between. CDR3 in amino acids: CASSLQAKNIQYF. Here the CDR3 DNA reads TGTGCCAGCAGTTTACAGGCCAAAAACATTCAGTACTTC.

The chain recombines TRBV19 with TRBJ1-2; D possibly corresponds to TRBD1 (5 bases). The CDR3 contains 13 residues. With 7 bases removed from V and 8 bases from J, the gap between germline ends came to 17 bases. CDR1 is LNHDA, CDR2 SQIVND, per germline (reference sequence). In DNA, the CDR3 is TGTGCCAGTACCCAGCAGGGCTCGGGGGGCTACACCTTC. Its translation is CASTQQGSGGYTF.

CDR3 bases: TGTGCCAGCAGCTTTCAGACAGGGGGCTATTACGAGCAGTACTTC. It encodes CASSFQTGGYYEQYF. The rearrangement joins TRBV5-6 to TRBJ2-7; 10 nucleotides line up with TRBD1. V trimming: 2 bases; J trimming: 4 bases; junction bases outside the gene matches: 6. Germline V gene sequence: CDR1 SGHDT, CDR2 YYEEEE. CDR3 length: 15 amino acids.

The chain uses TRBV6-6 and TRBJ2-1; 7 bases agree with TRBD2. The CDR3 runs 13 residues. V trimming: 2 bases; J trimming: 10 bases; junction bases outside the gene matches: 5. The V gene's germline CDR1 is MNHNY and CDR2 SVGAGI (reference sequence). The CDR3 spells CASSYPGGNEQFF. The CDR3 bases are TGTGCCAGCAGTTACCCCGGGGGGAACGAGCAGTTCTTC.

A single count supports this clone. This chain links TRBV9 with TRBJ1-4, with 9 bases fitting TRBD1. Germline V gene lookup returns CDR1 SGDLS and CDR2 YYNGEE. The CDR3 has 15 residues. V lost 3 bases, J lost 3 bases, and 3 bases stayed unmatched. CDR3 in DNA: TGTGCCAGCAGCGCGACAGGGGGAGCTAATGAAAAACTGTTTTTT. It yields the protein CASSATGGANEKLFF.

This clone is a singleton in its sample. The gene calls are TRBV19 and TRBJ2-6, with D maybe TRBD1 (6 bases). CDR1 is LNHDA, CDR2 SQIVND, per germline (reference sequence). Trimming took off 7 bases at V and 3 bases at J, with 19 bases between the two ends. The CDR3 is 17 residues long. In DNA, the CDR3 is TGTGCCAGTACCCGATCCACAGGGATCGGTGGGGCCAACGTCCTGACTTTC. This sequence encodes CASTRSTGIGGANVLTF.

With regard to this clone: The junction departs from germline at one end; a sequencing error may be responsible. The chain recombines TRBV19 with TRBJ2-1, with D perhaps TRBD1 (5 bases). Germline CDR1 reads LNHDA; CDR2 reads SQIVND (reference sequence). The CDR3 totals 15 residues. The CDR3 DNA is TGTGCCAGTAGTCTAGAACGTGCAGGGAAGTATGAGCAGTTCTTC. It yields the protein CASSLERAGKYEQFF.

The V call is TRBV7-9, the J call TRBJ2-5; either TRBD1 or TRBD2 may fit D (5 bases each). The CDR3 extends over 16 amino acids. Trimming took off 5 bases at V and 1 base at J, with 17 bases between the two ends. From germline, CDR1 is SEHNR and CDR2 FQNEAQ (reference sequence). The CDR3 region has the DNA TGTGCCAGCAGCCCTTCCGGGGTCGGGGCCCAAGAGACCCAGTACTTC. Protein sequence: CASSPSGVGAQETQYF.

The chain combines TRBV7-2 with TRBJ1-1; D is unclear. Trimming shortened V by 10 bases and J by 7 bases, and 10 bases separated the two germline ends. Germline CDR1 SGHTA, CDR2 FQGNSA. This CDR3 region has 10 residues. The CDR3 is CATGAGEAFF. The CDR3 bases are TGTGCCACCGGAGCGGGTGAAGCTTTCTTT.